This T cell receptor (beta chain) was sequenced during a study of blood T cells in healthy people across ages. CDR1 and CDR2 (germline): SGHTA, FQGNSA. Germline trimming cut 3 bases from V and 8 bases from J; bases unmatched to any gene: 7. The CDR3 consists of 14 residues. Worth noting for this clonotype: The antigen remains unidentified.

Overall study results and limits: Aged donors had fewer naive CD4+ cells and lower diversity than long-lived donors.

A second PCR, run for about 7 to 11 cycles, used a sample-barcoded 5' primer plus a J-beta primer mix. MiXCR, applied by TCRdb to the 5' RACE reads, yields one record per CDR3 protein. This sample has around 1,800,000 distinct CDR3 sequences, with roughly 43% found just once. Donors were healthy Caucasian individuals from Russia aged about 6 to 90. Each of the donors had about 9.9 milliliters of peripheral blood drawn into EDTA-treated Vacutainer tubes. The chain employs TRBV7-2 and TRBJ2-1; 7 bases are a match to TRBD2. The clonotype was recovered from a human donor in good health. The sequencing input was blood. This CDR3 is CASSFLGGGYEQFF. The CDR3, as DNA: TGTGCCAGCAGCTTTCTCGGGGGAGGGTATGAGCAGTTCTTC.